This T cell receptor (beta chain) emerged from a study of blood T cells in healthy people across ages. Study observations and caveats: Per million T cells, TCR beta diversity dropped about linearly as age rose.

This clonotype was counted at least ten times. Its antigen is still unknown. The authors ran a second PCR of about 7 to 11 cycles using a sample-barcoded 5' primer and a J-beta primer mix. Via MiXCR, TCRdb re-called the 5' RACE reads, giving one row per CDR3 protein. The sample has about 730,000 distinct CDR3 sequences, 35% to 45% seen once; the top ten hold roughly 19%. The CDR3 spans 11 residues. Germline V gene lookup returns CDR1 SQVTM and CDR2 ANQGSEA. Trimming removed 6 bases at V and 1 base at J, with 6 bases between. The V gene is TRBV29-1, the J gene TRBJ1-1; D uncertain. Sequencing was carried out using blood. The sequence was obtained from a woman aged 60-70 years in good health. In DNA, the CDR3 is TGCAGCGTGCGGGAGAACACTGAAGCTTTCTTT. This sequence encodes CSVRENTEAFF.